This T cell receptor (beta chain) was retrieved from a study of blood T cell repertoires in COVID-19. This CDR3 region has 15 residues. V gave up 1 base and J gave up 1 base, with 11 bases separating them. CDR1 and CDR2 from the germline V gene are MGHRA and YSYEKL. Clones were read by immunoSEQ multiplex PCR, and TCRdb kept only the in-frame ones, dropping some. This table has over 55,000 clones, around 83% appearing once. This chain links TRBV4-1 with TRBJ2-7; D is possibly TRBD2 (7 bases). Sequencing was carried out using peripheral blood. This TCR derives from a man aged 50 to 59 with active COVID-19. CDR3 protein: CASSQAGGQSYEQYF. The CDR3 nucleotides read TGCGCCAGCAGCCAAGCGGGAGGACAGTCCTACGAGCAGTACTTC.